The 7 T cell receptor beta chains below come from one sample, sequenced in a study of shared clonotypes between healthy human individuals. The data were produced by immunoSEQ multiplex PCR, yet TCRdb's version contains in-frame clones alone and is incomplete. The sample holds under 750,000 clones, around 70% seen once. The sequencing input was memory CD4+ T cells sorted from blood. Stated subset: CD45RA-negative fraction. Receptors were obtained from a woman in her thirties in good health.

This rearrangement joins TRBV2 to TRBJ1-1; D is undetermined. CDR3 length: 13 residues. Germline V CDR1 and CDR2: SNHLY, FYNNEI. The V end was cut by 7 bases, the J end by 6 bases, with 15 bases between. The chain's CDR3 is CASKPGGDPEAFF. DNA of the CDR3: TGTGCCAGCAAGCCCGGAGGAGACCCTGAAGCTTTCTTT.

This chain links TRBV28 with TRBJ2-7; 10 bases map to TRBD2. Germline-derived CDR1 and CDR2 are MDHEN and SYDVKM. J was trimmed by 7 bases and V by 6 bases; bases with no gene match: 33. The CDR3 totals 22 residues. The CDR3 protein is CASSPETKPLLAGVSAAGEQYF. DNA of the CDR3: TGTGCCAGCAGCCCCGAAACCAAACCGCTTCTAGCGGGAGTCTCGGCGGCGGGTGAGCAGTACTTC.

The V call is TRBV4-2, the J call TRBJ1-3, with 11 bases fitting TRBD1. CDR3 length equals 16 residues. J was trimmed by 5 bases and V by 0 bases; bases with no gene match: 3. Germline V gene data show CDR1 as LGHNA and CDR2 as YNFKEQ. The CDR3 protein is CASSQDGTGGRNTIYF. The CDR3 nucleotides are TGTGCCAGCAGCCAAGACGGGACAGGGGGGAGAAACACCATATATTTT.

CDR3 nucleotide sequence: TGTGCCATCAGTGAGTCGAGGGGCGGGAGGGGCTCCTACGAGCAGTACTTC. This codes for CAISESRGGRGSYEQYF. J is TRBJ2-7 and V is TRBV10-3; 9 positions agree with TRBD2. The CDR3 runs 17 residues. V shed 0 bases and J 0 bases; nucleotides not matched to a gene: 6. Germline assignment: CDR1 ENHRY and CDR2 SYGVKD.

For this clone: The junction differs from germline at one of its ends, possibly a read error. The V gene is TRBV6-1, the J gene TRBJ2-3; D is unresolved. Germline-derived CDR1 and CDR2 are MNHNS and SASEGT. There are 14 residues in the CDR3. DNA of the CDR3: TGTGCCAGCAGTGAATACGCCAGCAGAGATACGCAGTATTTT. Amino acids: CASSEYASRDTQYF.

The V call is TRBV5-1, the J call TRBJ2-7; D possibly corresponds to TRBD1 (6 bases). CDR1 is SGHRS, CDR2 YFSETQ, per germline. The CDR3 length is 14 residues. Trimming left V 0 bases short and J 9 bases short, with 16 bases between. The CDR3 nucleotides read TGCGCCAGCAGCTTGGGCACAGGGAGTATGGTGCAGTACTTC. Amino acids: CASSLGTGSMVQYF.

This clone was found a few times. The V gene is TRBV4-2, the J gene TRBJ2-3; TRBD2 matches 13 bases. In germline, CDR1 is LGHNA, CDR2 YNFKEQ. This CDR3 spans 16 amino acids. The trim removed 4 bases at V and 4 bases at J, leaving 5 bases unmatched. CDR3 in amino acids: CASSPLLAGGADTQYF. The DNA of the CDR3 is TGTGCCAGCAGCCCGCTACTAGCGGGAGGGGCAGATACGCAGTATTTT.